This T cell receptor (beta chain) comes out of a study of patients and donors after allogeneic stem cell transplantation. This CDR3 has 17 residues. The J segment lost 1 base and the V segment lost 4 bases, leaving 9 bases of the junction unmatched. From germline, CDR1 is LNHDA and CDR2 SQIVND (reference sequence). TCRdb redid the calling of the RT-PCR reads with MiXCR, one entry per CDR3 protein. This sample has 200,000 to 250,000 distinct CDR3 sequences, with roughly 14% found just once. This clonotype came up a few times. The sequence came from a human donor who was either an allogeneic HSCT recipient or a stem cell or donor lymphocyte infusion donor (not recorded which). It is not recorded whose cells these are; they may come from a transplant donor. The sample consisted of blood, either unsorted or a sorted T cell fraction (not recorded which). This sequence joins TRBV19 and TRBJ1-5; 8 nucleotides align to TRBD1. The CDR3 here is CASSTPGQGMSNQPQHF. The CDR3, as DNA: TGTGCCAGTAGTACCCCCGGACAGGGCATGAGCAATCAGCCCCAGCATTTT. The full variable domain, completed using reference TRBV19 and TRBJ1-5, is DGGITQSPKYLFRKEGQNVTLSCEQNLNHDAMYWYRQDPGQGLRLIYYSQIVNDFQKGDIAEGYSVSREKKESFPLTVTSAQKNPTAFYLCASSTPGQGMSNQPQHFGDGTRLSIL.